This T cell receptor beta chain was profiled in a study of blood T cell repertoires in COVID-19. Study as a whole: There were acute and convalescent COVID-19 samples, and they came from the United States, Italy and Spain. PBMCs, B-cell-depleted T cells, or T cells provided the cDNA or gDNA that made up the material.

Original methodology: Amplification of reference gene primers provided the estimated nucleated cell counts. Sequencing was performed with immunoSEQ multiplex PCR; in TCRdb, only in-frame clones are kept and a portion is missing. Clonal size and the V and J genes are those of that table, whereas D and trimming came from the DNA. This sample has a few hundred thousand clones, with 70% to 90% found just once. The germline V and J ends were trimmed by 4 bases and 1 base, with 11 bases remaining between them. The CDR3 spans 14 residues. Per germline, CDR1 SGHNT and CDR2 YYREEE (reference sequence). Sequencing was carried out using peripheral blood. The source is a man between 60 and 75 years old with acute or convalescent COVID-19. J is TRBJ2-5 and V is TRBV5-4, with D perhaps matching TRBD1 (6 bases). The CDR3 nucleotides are TGTGCCAGCAGCCCAAGGACAGTCCAAGAGACCCAGTACTTC. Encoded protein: CASSPRTVQETQYF. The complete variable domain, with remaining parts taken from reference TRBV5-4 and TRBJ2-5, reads ETGVTQSPTHLIKTRGQQVTLRCSSQSGHNTVSWYQQALGQGPQFIFQYYREEENGRGNFPPRFSGLQFPNYSSELNVNALELDDSALYLCASSPRTVQETQYFGPGTRLLVL.